This TCR beta chain was sequenced in a study of blood T cells in healthy people across ages. This clonotype was seen once. Germline CDR1 and CDR2: SNHLY and FYNNEI. The V segment lost 6 bases and the J segment 0 bases; nucleotides outside the gene matches: 15. The length of the CDR3 is 20 residues. PCR was performed a second time for about 6 to 11 cycles using a sample-barcoded 5' primer and a J-beta primer mix. MiXCR was run by TCRdb on the 5' RACE reads, yielding one entry per CDR3 protein. The sample holds 1.6 million or so distinct CDR3 sequences, 34% seen once. In terms of origin and age, donors were healthy Caucasian individuals from Russia aged about 6 to 90.

V gene TRBV2 combines with J gene TRBJ2-1; 12 positions agree with TRBD2. The specimen sequenced was blood. The TCR sequence derives from a young woman in good health. The CDR3 region is CASSPPASGRALGSYNEQFF. DNA of the CDR3: TGTGCCAGCAGCCCCCCAGCTAGCGGGAGGGCCCTAGGCTCCTACAATGAGCAGTTCTTC.